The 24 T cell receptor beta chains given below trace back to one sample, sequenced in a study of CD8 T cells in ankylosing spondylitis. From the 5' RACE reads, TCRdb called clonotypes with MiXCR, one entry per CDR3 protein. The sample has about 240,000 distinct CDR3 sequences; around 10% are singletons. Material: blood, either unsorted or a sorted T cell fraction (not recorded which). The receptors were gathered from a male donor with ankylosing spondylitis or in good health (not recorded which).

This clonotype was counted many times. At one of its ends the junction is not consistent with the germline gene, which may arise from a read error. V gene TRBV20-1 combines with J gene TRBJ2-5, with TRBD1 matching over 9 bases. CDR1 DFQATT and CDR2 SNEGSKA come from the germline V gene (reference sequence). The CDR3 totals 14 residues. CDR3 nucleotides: TGCAGTGCTCAGTACCCGGGACAGGGTGACCCAAAGCCCTTC. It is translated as CSAQYPGQGDPKPF.

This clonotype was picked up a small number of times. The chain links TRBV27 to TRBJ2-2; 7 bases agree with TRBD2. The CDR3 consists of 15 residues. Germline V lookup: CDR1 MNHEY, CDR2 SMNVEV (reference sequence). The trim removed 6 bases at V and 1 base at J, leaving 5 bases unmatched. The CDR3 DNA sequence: TGTGCCAGCAGGGCTAGCGGTGGGAACACCGGGGAGCTGTTTTTT. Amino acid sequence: CASRASGGNTGELFF.

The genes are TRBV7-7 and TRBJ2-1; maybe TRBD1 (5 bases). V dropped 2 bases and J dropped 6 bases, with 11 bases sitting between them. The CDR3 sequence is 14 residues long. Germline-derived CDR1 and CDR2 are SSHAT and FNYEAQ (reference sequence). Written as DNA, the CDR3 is TGTGCCAGCAGCTTAAGGGGCTCGGGCAATGAGCAGTTCTTC. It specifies CASSLRGSGNEQFF.

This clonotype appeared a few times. CDR3 sequence: CSVYRGETQYF. The CDR3 coding sequence is TGCAGCGTTTACAGGGGAGAGACCCAGTACTTC. V usage is TRBV29-1 and J usage is TRBJ2-5; 7 nucleotides align to TRBD1. Looked up from germline, CDR1 is SQVTM and CDR2 is ANQGSEA. Trimming removed 5 bases from V and 4 bases from J; junction bases left unmatched: 1. This CDR3 region has 11 residues.

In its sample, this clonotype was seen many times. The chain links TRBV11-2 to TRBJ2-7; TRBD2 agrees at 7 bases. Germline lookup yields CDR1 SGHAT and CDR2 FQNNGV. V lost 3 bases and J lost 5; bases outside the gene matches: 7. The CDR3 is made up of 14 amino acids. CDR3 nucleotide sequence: TGTGCCAGCAGCTTTGCGGGAGTGGGCCACGAGCAGTACTTC. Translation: CASSFAGVGHEQYF.

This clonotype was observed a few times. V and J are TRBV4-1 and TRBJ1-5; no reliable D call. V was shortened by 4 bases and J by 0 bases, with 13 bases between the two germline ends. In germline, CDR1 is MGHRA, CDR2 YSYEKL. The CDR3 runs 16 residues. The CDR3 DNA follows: TGCGCCAGCAGCCCCGAGGGCGGGCTTAGCAATCAGCCCCAGCATTTT. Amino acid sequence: CASSPEGGLSNQPQHF.

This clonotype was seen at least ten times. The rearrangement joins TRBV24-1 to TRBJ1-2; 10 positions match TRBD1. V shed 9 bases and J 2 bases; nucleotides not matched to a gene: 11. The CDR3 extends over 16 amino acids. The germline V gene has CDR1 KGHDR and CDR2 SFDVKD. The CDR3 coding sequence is TGTGCCACCCAGGGGACAGGGGATTTTCGGAACTATGGCTACACCTTC. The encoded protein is CATQGTGDFRNYGYTF.

The CDR3 here is CASSPPRVGHTF. CDR3 coding DNA: TGTGCCAGCAGCCCCCCCCGTGTTGGACACACCTTC. The chain combines TRBV7-2 with TRBJ1-2; D is undetermined. The V gene's germline CDR1 is SGHTA and CDR2 FQGNSA. CDR3 length: 12 amino acids. V was shortened by 5 bases and J by 12 bases, with 16 bases between the two germline ends.

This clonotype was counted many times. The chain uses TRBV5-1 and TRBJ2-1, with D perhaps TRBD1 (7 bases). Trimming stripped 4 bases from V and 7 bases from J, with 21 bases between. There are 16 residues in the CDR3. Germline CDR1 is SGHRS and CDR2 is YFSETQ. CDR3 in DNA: TGCGCCAGCAGCCCGATAGCAGGGGGGCAGGAGAATGAGCAGTTCTTC. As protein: CASSPIAGGQENEQFF.

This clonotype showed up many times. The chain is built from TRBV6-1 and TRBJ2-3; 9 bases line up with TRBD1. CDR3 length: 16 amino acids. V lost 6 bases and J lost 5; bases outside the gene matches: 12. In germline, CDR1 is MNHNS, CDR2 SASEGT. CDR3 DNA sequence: TGTGCCAGCAGATCGCTGGGGGACAGGGTTGTAGATACGCAGTATTTT. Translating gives CASRSLGDRVVDTQYF.

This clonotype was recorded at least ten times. The CDR3, as DNA: TGTGCCAGCAGCTTATTTCCGGACATGAACTATGGCTACACCTTC. The encoded protein is CASSLFPDMNYGYTF. This sequence joins TRBV7-3 and TRBJ1-2; D is perhaps TRBD1 (5 bases). V shed 2 bases and J shed 2 bases, with 12 bases lying between them. The CDR3 spans 15 residues. The germline gives CDR1 SGHTA, CDR2 FQGTGA.

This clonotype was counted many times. The CDR3 DNA is TGCAGTGTTCCGGGGCGTGGGAGCTACGAGCAGTACTTC. Its protein is CSVPGRGSYEQYF. The chain recombines TRBV20-1 with TRBJ2-7; D is perhaps TRBD1 or TRBD2 (5 bases each). This CDR3 comprises 13 residues. The ends were cut back, 7 bases at V and 3 bases at J, with 16 bases in the middle. CDR1 is DFQATT and CDR2 is SNEGSKA in the germline V gene (reference sequence).

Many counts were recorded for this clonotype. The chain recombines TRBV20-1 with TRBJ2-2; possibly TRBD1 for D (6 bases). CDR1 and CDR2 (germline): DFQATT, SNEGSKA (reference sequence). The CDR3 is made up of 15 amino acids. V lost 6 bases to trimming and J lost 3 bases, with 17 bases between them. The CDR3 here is CSAPRQASHTGELFF. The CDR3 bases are TGCAGTGCCCCCCGACAGGCATCCCACACCGGGGAGCTGTTTTTT.

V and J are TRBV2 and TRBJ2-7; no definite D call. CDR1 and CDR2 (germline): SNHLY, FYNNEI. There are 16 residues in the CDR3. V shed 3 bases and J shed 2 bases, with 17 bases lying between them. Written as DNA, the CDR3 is TGTGCCAGCAGTGAGGTTGTGGGCAAAAGTACCTACGAGCAGTACTTC. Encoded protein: CASSEVVGKSTYEQYF.

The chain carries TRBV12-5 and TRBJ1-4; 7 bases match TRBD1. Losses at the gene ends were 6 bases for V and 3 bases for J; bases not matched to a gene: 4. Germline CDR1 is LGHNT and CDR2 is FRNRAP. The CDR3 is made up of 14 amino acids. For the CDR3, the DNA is TGTGCTAGTGGCCCCGGGACAGCTAATGAAAAACTGTTTTTT. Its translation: CASGPGTANEKLFF.

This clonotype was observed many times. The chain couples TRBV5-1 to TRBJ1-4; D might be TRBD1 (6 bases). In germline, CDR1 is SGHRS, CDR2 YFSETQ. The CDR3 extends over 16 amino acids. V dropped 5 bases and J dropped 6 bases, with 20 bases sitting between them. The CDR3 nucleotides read TGCGCCAGCAGTCTTCAAGTAACAGGGCGGGATGAAAAACTGTTTTTT. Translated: CASSLQVTGRDEKLFF.

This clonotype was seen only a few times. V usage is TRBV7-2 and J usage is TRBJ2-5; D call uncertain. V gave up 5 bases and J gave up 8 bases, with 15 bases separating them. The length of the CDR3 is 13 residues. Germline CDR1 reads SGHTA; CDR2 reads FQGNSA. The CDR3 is CASSPRSSLTQYF. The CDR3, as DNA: TGTGCCAGCAGCCCGCGGTCTAGTCTTACCCAGTACTTC.

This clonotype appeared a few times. The CDR3 spells CASSPGTGAPDTQYF. In DNA, the CDR3 is TGTGCCAGCAGCCCCGGGACAGGGGCTCCAGATACGCAGTATTTT. This rearrangement joins TRBV7-9 to TRBJ2-3; 10 nucleotides line up with TRBD1. J lost 4 bases, V lost 5 bases, and 6 bases had no gene match. CDR3 length: 15 residues. Germline V gene sequence: CDR1 SEHNR, CDR2 FQNEAQ (reference sequence).

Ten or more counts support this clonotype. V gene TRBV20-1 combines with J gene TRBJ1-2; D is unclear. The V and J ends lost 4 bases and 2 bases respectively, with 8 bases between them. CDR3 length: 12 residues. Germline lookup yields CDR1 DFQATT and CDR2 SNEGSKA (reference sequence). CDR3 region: CSANNGNYGYTF. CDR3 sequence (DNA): TGCAGTGCTAACAACGGAAACTATGGCTACACCTTC.

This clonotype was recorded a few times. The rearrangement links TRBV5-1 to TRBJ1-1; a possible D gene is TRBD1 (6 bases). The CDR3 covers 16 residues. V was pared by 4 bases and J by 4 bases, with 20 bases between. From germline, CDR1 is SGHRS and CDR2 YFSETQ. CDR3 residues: CASSPDSGAPSTEAFF. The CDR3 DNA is TGCGCCAGCAGCCCGGATTCAGGGGCCCCCAGCACTGAAGCTTTCTTT.

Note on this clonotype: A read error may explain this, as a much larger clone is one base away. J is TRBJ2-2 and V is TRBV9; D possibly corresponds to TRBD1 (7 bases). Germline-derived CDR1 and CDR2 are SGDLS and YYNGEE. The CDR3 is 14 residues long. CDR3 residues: CASSVRGDTGEPFF. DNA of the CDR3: TGTGCCAGCAGCGTCAGGGGGGACACCGGGGAGCCGTTTTTT.

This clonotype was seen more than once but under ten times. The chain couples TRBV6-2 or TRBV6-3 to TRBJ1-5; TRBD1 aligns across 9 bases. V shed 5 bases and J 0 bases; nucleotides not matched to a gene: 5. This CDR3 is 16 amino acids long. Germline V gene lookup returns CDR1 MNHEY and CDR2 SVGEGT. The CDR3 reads CASSARTGDSNQPQHF. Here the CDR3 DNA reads TGTGCCAGCAGTGCCAGGACAGGGGATAGCAATCAGCCCCAGCATTTT.

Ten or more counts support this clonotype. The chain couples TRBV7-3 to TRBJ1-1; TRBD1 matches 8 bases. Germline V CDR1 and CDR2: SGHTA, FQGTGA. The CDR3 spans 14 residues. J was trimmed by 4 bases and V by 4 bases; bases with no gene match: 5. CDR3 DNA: TGTGCCAGCAGCTCCAGGGGGCGAGGCACTGAAGCTTTCTTT. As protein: CASSSRGRGTEAFF.

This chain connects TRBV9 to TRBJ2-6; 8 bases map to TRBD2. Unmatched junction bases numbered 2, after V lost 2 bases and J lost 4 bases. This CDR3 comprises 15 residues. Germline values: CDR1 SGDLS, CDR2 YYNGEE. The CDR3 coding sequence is TGTGCCAGCAGCGTTAGCGGGACGGGGGCCAACGTCCTGACTTTC. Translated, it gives CASSVSGTGANVLTF.